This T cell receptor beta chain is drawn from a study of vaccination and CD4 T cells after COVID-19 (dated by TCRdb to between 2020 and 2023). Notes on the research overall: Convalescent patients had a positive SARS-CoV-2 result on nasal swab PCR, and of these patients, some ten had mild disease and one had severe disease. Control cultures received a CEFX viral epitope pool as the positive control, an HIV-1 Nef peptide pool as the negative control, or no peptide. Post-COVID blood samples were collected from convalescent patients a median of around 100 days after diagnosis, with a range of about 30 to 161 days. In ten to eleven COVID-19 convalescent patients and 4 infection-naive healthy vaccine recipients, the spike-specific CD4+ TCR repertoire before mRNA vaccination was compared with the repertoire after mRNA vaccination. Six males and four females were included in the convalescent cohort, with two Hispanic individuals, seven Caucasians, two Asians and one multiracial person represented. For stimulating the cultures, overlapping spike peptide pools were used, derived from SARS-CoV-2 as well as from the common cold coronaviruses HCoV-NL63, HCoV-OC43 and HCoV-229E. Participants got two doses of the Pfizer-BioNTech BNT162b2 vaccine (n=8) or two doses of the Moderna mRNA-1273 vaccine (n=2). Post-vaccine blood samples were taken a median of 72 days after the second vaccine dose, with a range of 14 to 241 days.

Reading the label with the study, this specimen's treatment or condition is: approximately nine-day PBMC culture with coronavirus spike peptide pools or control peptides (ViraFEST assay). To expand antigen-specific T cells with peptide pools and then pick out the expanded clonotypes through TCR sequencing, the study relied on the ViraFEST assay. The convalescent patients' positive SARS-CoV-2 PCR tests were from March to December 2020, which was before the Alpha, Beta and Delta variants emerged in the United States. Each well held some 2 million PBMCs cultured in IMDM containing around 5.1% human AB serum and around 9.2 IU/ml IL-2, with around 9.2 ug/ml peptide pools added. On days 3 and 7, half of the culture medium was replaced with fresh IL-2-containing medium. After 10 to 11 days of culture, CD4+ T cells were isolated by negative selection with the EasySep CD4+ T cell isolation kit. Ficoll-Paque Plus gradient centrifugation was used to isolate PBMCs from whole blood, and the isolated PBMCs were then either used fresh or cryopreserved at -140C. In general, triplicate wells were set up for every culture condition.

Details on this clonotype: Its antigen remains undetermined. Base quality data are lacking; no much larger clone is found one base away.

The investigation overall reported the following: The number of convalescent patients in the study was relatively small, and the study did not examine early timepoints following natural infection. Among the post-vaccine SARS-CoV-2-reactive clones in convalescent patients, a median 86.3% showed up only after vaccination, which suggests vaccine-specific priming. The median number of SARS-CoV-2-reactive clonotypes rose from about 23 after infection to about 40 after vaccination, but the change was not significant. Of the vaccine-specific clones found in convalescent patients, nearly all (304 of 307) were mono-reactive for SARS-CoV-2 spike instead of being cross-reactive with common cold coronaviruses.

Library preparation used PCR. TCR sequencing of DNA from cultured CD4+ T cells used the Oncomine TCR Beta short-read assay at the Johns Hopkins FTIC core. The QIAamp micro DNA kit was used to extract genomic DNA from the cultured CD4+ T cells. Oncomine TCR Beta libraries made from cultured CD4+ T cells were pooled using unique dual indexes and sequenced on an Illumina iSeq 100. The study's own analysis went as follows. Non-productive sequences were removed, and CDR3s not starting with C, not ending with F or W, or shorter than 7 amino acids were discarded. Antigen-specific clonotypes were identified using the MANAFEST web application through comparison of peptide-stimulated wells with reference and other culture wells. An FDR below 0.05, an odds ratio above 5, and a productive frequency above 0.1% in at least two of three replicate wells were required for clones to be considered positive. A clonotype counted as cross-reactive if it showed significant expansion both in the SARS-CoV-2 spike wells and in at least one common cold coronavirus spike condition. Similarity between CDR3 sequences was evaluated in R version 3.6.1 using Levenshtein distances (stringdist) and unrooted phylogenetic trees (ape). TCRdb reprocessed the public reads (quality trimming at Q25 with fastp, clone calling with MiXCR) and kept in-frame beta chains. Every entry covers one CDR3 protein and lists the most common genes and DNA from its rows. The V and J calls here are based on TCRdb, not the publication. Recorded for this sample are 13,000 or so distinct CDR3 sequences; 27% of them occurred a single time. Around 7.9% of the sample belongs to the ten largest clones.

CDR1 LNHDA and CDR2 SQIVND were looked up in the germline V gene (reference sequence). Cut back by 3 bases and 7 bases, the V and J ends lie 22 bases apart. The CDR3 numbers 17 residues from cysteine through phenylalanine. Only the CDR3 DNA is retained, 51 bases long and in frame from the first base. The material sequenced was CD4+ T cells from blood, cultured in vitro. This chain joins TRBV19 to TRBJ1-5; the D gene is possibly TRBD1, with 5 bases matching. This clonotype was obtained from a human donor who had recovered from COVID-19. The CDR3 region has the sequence CASSIELRGPPGQPQHF. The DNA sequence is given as TGTGCCAGTAGTATCGAGTTACGGGGCCCTCCCGGGCAGCCCCAGCATTTT.